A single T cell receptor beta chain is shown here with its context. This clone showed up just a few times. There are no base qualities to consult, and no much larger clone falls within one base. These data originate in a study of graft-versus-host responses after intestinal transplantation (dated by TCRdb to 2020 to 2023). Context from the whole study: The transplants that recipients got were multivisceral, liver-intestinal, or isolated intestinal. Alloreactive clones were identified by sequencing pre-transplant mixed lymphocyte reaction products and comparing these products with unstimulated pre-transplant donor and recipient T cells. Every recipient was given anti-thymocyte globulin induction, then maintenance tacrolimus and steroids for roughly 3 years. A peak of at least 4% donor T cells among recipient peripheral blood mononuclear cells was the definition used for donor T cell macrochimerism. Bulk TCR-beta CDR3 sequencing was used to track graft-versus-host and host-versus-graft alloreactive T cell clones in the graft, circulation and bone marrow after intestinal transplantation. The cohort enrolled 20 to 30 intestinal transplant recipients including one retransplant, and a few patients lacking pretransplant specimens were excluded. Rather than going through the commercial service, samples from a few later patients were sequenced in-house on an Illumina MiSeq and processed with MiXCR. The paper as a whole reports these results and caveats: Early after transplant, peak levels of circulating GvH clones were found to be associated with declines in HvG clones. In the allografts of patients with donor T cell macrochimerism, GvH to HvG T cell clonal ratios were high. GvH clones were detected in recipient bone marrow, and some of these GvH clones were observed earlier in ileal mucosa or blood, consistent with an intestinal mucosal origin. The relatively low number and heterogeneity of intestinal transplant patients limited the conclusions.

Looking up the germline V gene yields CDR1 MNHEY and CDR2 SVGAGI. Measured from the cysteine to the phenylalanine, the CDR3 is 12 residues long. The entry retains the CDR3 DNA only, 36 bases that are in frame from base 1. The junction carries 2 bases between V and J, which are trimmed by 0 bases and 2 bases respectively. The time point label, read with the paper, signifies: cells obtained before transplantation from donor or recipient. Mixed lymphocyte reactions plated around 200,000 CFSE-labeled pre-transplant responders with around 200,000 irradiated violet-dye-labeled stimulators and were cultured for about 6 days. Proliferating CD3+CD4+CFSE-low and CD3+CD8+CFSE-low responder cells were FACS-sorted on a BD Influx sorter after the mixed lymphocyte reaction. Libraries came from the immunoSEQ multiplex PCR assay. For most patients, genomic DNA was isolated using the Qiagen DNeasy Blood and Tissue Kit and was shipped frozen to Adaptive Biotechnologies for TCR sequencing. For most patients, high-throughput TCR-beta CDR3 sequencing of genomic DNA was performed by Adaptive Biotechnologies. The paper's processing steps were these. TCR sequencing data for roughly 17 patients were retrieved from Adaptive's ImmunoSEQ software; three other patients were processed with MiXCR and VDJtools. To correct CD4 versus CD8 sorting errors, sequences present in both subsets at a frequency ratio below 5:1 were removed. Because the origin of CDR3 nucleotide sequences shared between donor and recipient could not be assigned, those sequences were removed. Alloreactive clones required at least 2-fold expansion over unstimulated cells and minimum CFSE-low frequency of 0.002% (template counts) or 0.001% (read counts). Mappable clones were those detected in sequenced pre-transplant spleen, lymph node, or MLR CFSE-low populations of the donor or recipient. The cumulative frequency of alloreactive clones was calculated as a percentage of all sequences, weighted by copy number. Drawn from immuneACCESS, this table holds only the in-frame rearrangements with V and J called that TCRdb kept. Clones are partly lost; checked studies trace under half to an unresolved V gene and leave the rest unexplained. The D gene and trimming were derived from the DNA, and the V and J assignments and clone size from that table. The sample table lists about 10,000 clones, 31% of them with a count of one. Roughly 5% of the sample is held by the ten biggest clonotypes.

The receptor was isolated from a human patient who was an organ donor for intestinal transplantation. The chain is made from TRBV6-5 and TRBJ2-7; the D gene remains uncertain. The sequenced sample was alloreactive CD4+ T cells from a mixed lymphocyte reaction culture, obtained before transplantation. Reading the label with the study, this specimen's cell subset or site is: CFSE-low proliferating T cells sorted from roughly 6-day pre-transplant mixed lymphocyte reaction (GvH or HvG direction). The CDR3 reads CASSYSTYEQYF. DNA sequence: TGTGCCAGCAGTTACTCGACCTACGAGCAGTACTTC.